This T cell receptor (beta chain) originates from a study of T cell responses to AZD1222 COVID-19 vaccine. The protocol was immunoSEQ multiplex PCR, while the TCRdb copy is restricted to in-frame clones and leaves out a portion. The sample carries tens of thousands of clones, 85% to 90% recorded once. Findings of the study overall: Vaccine-related CD4 TCRs covered spike, predominating at 160-218 and 743-854. Mostly white British, mostly female donors; authors suggested clonal diversity may be underestimated.

This CDR3 comprises 15 residues. Germline values: CDR1 KGHSH, CDR2 LQKENI. Between the trimmed V and J ends, which lost 3 bases and 5 bases, there was a span of 14 bases. A note on this clone: Its antigen is currently unknown.

This receptor was obtained from an adult in good health. The chain has TRBV18 and TRBJ2-1; no definite D call. The sample was peripheral blood, taken on day 0 of AZD1222 vaccination. The CDR3 sequence: CASSPPGKANNEQFF. The CDR3 DNA reads as TGTGCCAGCTCACCCCCGGGTAAAGCCAACAATGAGCAGTTCTTC. The whole variable domain, remainder taken from reference TRBV18 and TRBJ2-1, is NAGVMQNPRHLVRRRGQEARLRCSPMKGHSHVYWYRQLPEEGLKFMVYLQKENIIDESGMPKERFSAEFPKEGPSILRIQQVVRGDSAAYFCASSPPGKANNEQFFGPGTRLTVL.